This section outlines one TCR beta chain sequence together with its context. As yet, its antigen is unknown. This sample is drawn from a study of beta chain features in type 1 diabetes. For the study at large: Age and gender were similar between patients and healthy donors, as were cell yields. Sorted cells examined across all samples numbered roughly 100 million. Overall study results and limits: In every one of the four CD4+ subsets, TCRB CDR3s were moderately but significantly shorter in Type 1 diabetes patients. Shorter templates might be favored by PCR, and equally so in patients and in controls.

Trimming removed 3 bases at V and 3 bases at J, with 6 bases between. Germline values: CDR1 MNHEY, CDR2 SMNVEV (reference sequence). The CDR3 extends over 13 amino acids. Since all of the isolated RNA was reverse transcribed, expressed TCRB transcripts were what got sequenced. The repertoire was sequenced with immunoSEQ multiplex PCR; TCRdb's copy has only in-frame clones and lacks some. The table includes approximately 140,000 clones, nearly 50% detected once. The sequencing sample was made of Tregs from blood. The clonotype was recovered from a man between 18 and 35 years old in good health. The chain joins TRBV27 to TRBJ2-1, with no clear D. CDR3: CASSFYSYNEQFF. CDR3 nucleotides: TGTGCCAGCAGTTTTTACAGCTACAATGAGCAGTTCTTC.